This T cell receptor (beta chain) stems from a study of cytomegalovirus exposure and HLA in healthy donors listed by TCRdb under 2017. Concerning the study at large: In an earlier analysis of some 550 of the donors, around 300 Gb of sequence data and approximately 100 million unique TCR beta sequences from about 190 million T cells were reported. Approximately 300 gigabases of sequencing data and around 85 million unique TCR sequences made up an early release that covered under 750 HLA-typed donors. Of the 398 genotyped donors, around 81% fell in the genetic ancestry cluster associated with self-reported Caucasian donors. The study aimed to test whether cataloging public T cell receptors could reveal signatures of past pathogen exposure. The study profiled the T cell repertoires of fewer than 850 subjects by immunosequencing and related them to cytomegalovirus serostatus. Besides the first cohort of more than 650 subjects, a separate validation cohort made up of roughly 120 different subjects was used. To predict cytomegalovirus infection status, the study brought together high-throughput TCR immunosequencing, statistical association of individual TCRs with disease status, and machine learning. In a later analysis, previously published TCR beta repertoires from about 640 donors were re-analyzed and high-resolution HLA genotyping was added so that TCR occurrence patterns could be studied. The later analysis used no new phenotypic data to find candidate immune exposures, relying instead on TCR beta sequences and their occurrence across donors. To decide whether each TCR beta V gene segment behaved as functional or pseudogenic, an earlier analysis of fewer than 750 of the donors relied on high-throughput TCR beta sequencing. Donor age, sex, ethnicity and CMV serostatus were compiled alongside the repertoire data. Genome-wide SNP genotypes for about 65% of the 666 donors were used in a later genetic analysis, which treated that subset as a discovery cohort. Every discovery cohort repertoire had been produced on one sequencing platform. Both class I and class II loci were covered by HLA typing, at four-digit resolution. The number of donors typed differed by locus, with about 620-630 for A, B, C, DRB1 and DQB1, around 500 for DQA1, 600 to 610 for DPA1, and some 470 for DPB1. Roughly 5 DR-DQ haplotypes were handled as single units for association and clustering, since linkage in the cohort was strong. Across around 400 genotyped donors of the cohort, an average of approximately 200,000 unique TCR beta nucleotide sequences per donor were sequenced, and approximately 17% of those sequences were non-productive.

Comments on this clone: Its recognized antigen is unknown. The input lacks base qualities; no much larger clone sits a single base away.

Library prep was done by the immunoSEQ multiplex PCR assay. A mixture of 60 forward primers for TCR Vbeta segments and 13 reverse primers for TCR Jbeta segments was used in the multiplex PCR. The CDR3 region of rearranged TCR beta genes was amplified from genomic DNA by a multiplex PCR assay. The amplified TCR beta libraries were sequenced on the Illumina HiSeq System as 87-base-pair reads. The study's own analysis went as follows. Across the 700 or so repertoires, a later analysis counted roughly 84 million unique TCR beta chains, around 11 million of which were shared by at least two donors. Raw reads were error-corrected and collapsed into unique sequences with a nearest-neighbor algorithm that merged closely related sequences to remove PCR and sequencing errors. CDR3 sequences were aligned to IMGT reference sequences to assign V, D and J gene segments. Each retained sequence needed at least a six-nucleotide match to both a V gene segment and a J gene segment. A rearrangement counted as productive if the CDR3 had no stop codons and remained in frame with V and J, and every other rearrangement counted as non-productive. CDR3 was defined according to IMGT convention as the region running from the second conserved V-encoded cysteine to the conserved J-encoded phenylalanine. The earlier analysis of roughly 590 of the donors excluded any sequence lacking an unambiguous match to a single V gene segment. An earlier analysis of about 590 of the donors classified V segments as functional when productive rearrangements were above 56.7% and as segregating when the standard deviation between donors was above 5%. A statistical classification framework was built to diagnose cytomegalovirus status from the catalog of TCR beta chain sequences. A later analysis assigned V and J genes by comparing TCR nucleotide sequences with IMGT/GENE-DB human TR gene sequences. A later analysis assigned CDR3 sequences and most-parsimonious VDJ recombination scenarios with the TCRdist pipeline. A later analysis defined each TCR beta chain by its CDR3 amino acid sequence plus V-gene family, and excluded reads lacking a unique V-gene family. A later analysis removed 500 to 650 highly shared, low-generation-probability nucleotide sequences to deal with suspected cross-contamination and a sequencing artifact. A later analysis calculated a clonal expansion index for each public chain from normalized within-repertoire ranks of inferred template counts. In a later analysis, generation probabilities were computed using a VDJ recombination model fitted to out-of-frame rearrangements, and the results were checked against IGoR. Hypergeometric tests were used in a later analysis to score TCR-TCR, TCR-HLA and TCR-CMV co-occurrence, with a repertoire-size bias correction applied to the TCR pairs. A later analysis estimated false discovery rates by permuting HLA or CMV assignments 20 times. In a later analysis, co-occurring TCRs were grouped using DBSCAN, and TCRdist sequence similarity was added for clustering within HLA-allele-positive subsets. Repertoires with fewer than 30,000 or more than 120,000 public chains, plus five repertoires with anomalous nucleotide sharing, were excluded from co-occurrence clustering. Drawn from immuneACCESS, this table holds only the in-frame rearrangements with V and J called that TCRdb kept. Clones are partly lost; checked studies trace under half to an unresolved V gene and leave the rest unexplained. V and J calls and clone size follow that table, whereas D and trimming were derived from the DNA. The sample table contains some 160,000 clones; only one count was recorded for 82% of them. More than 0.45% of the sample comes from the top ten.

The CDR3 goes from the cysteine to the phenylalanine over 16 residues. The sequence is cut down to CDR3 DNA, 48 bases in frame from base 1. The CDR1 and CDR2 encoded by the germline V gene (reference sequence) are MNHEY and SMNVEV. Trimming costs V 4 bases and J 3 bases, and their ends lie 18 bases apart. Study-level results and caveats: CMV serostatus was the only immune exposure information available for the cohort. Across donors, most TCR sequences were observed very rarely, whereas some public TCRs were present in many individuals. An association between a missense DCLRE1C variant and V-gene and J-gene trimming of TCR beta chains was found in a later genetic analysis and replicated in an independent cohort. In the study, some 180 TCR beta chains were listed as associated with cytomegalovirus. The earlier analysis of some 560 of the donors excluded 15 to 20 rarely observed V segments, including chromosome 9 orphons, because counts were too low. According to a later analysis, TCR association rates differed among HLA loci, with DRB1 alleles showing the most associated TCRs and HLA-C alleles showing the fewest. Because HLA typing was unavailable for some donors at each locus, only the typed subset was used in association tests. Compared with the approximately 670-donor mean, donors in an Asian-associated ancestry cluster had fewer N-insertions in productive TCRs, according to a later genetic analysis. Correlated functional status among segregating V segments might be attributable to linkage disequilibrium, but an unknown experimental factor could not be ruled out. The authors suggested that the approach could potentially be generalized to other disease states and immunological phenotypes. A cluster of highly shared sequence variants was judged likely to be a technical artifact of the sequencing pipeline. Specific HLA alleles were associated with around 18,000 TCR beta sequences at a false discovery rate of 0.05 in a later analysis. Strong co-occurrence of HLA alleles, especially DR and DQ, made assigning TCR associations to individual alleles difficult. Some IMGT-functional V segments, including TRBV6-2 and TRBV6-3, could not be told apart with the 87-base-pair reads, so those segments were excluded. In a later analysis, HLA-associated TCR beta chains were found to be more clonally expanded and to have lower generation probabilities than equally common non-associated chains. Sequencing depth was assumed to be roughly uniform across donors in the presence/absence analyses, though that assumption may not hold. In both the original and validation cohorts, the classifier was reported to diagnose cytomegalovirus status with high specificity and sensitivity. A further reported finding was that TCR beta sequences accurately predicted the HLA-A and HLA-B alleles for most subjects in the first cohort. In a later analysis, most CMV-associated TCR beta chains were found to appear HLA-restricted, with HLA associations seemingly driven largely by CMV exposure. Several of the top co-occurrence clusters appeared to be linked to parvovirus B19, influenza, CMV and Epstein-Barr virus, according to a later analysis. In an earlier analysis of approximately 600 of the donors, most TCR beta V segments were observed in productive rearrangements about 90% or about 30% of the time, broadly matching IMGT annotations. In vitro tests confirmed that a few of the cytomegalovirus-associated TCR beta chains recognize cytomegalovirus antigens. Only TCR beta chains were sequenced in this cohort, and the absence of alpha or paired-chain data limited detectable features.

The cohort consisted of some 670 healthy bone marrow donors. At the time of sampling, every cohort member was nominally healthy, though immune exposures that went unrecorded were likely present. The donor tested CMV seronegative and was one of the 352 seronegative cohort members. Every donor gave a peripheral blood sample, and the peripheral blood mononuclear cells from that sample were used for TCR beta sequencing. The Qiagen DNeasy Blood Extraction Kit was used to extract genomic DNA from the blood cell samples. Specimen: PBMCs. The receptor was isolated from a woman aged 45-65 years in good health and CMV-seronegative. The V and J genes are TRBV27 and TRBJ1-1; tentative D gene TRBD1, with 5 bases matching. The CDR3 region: CASSWAGSRADTEAFF. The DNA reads TGTGCCAGCAGTTGGGCCGGATCCAGGGCCGACACTGAAGCTTTCTTT.